Listed here are 6 T cell receptor beta chains from one sample, sequenced in a study of CD8 T cells in ankylosing spondylitis. Study results and limitations: Characteristic, it appeared, of ankylosing spondylitis blood was a TCR beta motif of roughly eight highly homologous variants.

TCRdb passed the 5' RACE reads through MiXCR, listing each CDR3 protein once. The table lists around 490,000 distinct CDR3 sequences, over 4% of them singletons. These receptors have no known antigen. The sample consisted of blood, either unsorted or a sorted T cell fraction (not recorded which). The receptor source for this set is a male donor with ankylosing spondylitis.

This clonotype has a handful of counts. CDR3 nucleotides: TGTGCCAGCAGCTTGGCCAGAATCTACGAGCAGTACTTC. Protein product: CASSLARIYEQYF. The chain has TRBV5-6 and TRBJ2-7; D is ambiguous. The V gene's germline CDR1 is SGHDT and CDR2 YYEEEE. V gave up 0 bases and J gave up 3 bases, with 7 bases separating them. The CDR3 loop spans 13 amino acids.

The table lists this clonotype with many counts. The rearrangement links TRBV9 to TRBJ2-7, with a tentative D call TRBD1 (6 bases). CDR3 length equals 14 residues. Trimming removed 0 bases from V and 3 bases from J, with 10 bases in between. The V gene's germline CDR1 is SGDLS and CDR2 YYNGEE. As DNA, the CDR3 is TGTGCCAGCAGCGTAGCCTCAGGGGTCTACGAGCAGTACTTC. Translated, it gives CASSVASGVYEQYF.

This clonotype was seen many times. The chain is built from TRBV11-2 and TRBJ1-1; D gene ambiguous. Trimming took 4 bases from V and 3 from J, leaving 9 bases between them. Germline V gene data show CDR1 as SGHAT and CDR2 as FQNNGV. CDR3 length: 13 amino acids. CDR3 coding DNA: TGTGCCAGCAGCTACAGCACCGACACTGAAGCTTTCTTT. Amino acid sequence: CASSYSTDTEAFF. Together with reference TRBV11-2 and TRBJ1-1, the CDR3 gives the full variable domain: EAGVAQSPRYKIIEKRQSVAFWCNPISGHATLYWYQQILGQGPKLLIQFQNNGVVDDSQLPKDRFSAERLKGVDSTLKIQPAKLEDSAVYLCASSYSTDTEAFFGQGTRLTVV.

This clonotype was detected ten times or more. This rearrangement joins TRBV7-2 to TRBJ2-1; D gene unclear. Germline-derived CDR1 and CDR2 are SGHTA and FQGNSA. The CDR3 extends over 13 amino acids. V shed 5 bases and J shed 8 bases, with 13 bases lying between them. CDR3 sequence reads: CASSPRWWHEQFF. The DNA for the CDR3 is TGTGCCAGCAGCCCCAGATGGTGGCATGAGCAGTTCTTC.

This clonotype has ten or more counts. This chain links TRBV12-3 or TRBV12-4 with TRBJ1-5; perhaps TRBD1 as D (5 bases). The CDR3 totals 14 residues. The ends were cut back, 2 bases at V and 5 bases at J, with 10 bases in the middle. CDR3 loop: CASSLWQGDQPQHF. For the CDR3, the DNA is TGTGCCAGCAGTTTATGGCAGGGCGATCAGCCCCAGCATTTT.

At least ten counts were recorded for this clonotype. The rearrangement joins TRBV20-1 to TRBJ1-5, with a possible D match to TRBD1 (5 bases). The ends were cut back, 3 bases at V and 3 bases at J, with 9 bases in the middle. Germline CDR1 DFQATT, CDR2 SNEGSKA (reference sequence). The length of the CDR3 is 13 residues. The CDR3 is CSARGRFNQPQHF. CDR3 coding DNA: TGCAGTGCTAGGGGACGGTTCAATCAGCCCCAGCATTTT.